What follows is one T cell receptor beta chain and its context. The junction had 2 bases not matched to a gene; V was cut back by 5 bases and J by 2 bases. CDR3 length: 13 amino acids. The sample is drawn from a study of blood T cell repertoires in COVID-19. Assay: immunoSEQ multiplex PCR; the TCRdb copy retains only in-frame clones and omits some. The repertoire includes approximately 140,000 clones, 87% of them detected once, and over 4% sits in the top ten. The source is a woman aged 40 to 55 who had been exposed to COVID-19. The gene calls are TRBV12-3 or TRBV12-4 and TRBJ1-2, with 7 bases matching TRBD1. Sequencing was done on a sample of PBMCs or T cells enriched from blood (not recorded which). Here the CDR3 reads CASSPQGNYGYTF. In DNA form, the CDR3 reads TGTGCCAGCAGTCCACAGGGGAACTATGGCTACACCTTC.